This TCR beta chain originates from a study of shared clonotypes between healthy human individuals. Study at large: Each donor had three CD4 naive, three CD4 memory, two CD8 naive and one CD8 memory plate.

The CDR3 is 14 residues long. The ends lost 7 bases at V and 0 bases at J; junction bases unmatched: 3. Germline V lookup: CDR1 SNHLY, CDR2 FYNNEI. Assay runs were performed at deep level. Assay used: immunoSEQ multiplex PCR; TCRdb lists only in-frame clones, some missing. The data hold 2 million to 2.5 million clones, with approximately 95% observed a single time. The gene calls are TRBV2 and TRBJ1-5; 7 positions agree with TRBD1. Input material: naive CD4+ T cells from PBMCs. Subset: CD45RA+ positively selected. This clonotype originated in a man aged 18 to 29 in good health. Some clones in this sample may be carry-over from other donors' samples. CDR3 residues: CASNRGYSNQPQHF. The CDR3 DNA sequence: TGTGCCAGCAACAGGGGATATAGCAATCAGCCCCAGCATTTT.